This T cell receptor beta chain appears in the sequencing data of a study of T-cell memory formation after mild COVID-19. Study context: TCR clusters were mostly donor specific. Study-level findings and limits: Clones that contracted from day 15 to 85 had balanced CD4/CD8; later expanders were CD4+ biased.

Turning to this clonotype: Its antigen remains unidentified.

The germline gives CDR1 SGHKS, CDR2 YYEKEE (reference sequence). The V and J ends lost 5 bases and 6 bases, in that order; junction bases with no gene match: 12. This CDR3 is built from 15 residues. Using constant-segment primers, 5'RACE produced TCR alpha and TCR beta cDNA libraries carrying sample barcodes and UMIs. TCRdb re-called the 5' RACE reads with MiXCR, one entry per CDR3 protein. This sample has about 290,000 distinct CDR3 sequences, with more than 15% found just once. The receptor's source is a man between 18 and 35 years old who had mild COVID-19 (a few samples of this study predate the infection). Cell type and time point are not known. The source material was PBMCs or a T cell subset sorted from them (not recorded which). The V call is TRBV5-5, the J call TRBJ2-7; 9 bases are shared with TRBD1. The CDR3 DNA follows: TGTGCCAGCAGTCGGGCGGGGACAGGGCTGGGCGAGCAGTACGTC. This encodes CASSRAGTGLGEQYV.